This T cell receptor beta chain was identified in a study of OX40 agonist ivuxolimab in advanced cancers. The data were produced by immunoSEQ multiplex PCR, yet TCRdb's version contains in-frame clones alone and is incomplete. The table has under 150,000 clones, more than 85% seen once. Comments on this clone: Antigen specificity is unknown.

Overall study results and limits: What antigens the expanded peripheral T cells recognized was never established. Expansion of clones was among the lowest in partial responders at 0.1-3.0 mg/kg.

CDR1 is MGHRA, CDR2 YSYEKL, per germline. V was clipped by 0 bases and J by 5 bases, with 7 bases between them. The CDR3 covers 13 residues. Source: CD4+ or CD8+ T cells sorted from blood, taken in a trial of the OX40 agonist ivuxolimab. This TCR was sampled from an adult with an advanced solid tumor such as melanoma, head and neck, liver or kidney cancer. This rearrangement joins TRBV4-1 to TRBJ2-5; D might be TRBD1 (5 bases). The CDR3 spells CASSQDSGETQYF. DNA for the CDR3: TGCGCCAGCAGCCAAGATTCAGGGGAGACCCAGTACTTC.